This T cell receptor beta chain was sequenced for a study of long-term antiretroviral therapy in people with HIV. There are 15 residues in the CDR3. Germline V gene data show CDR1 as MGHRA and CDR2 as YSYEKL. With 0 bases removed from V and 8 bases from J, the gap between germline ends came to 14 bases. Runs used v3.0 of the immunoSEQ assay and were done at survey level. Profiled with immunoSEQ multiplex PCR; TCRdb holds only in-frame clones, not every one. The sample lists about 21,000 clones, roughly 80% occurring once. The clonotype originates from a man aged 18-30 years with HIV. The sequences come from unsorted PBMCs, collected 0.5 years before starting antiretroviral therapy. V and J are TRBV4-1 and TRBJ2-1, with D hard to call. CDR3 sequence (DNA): TGCGCCAGCAGCCAAGAATATAGCAACGACTATGAGCAGTTCTTC. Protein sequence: CASSQEYSNDYEQFF.